This T cell receptor beta chain was documented in a study of neurological immune-mediated disorders. Study findings and constraints: None of the CDR3 amino acid sequences of expanded clones were shared across subjects, and this suggested private repertoires in all groups.

Worth noting for this clonotype: Its antigen is still unknown. A much more abundant neighbour one base away suggests this may be a read error.

TCRdb reprocessed the 5' RACE reads with MiXCR, giving one entry per CDR3 protein. Of tens of thousands of distinct CDR3 sequences in the sample, nearly 7.5% were seen once. This CDR3 region has 14 residues. CDR1 and CDR2 from the germline V gene are SEHNR and FQNEAQ (reference sequence). The V call is TRBV7-9, the J call TRBJ1-2; 10 bases are a match to TRBD1. The TCR comes from a woman between 35 and 50 years old in good health. Material: PBMCs. CDR3 sequence (DNA): TGTGCCAACAGCTCGGGACAGGGGAACTATGGCTACACCTTC. Translating it yields CANSSGQGNYGYTF.